These 5 T cell receptor beta chains originate from one sample sequenced in a study of cytomegalovirus exposure and HLA in healthy donors listed by TCRdb under 2017. Library prep was done by the immunoSEQ multiplex PCR assay. This is the immuneACCESS table as TCRdb keeps it, with only in-frame sequences that have V and J called. A part of the clones is gone; compared with another copy, unresolved V genes explain less than half, and the rest is unexplained. Counted in this sample were 110,000 or so clones; 86% of them appeared once. 4.9% of the sample goes to the ten largest clones. Sequences were obtained from PBMCs. The receptor source for this set is a man aged 18-30 years in good health and CMV-seronegative.

The CDR3 nucleotides are TGTGCCAGCAGACCGCCGACAGGGAGTAACACTGAAGCTTTCTTT. Its protein product is CASRPPTGSNTEAFF. The V call is TRBV7-9, the J call TRBJ1-1; 7 nucleotides line up with TRBD1. J was trimmed by 2 bases and V by 6 bases; bases with no gene match: 9. Germline CDR1 reads SEHNR; CDR2 reads FQNEAQ (reference sequence). The CDR3 has 15 amino acids.

The rearrangement uses TRBV4-2 and TRBJ2-3; possible D gene TRBD2, 5 bases. The CDR3 is 16 residues long. Looked up from germline, CDR1 is LGHNA and CDR2 is YNFKEQ. V lost 2 bases to trimming and J lost 2 bases, with 14 bases between them. The CDR3 loop is CASSQSFRTVTDTQYF. As DNA, the CDR3 is TGTGCCAGCAGCCAATCGTTTAGGACTGTCACAGATACGCAGTATTTT.

About this clone: A junction end diverges from the germline sequence, so it may reflect a read error. CDR3 sequence (DNA): TGTGCCGGGAGTTACGGGGGAAACACCATATATTTT. This translates into CAGSYGGNTIYF. The chain carries TRBV30 and TRBJ1-3; D is unclear. The CDR3 runs 12 residues. Germline CDR1 and CDR2: GTSNPN and SVGIG (reference sequence).

The chain carries TRBV6-5 and TRBJ2-1; TRBD1 aligns across 8 bases. After removal of 5 bases from V and 8 bases from J, the junction contained 8 bases not matched to a gene. Looked up from germline, CDR1 is MNHEY and CDR2 is SVGAGI. The CDR3 runs to 14 residues. The CDR3 DNA reads as TGTGCCAGCAGTCCCTATGACAGGGGCGATGAGCAGTTCTTC. It yields the protein CASSPYDRGDEQFF.

CDR3 region: CASSYAPTGSGEAFF. CDR3 coding DNA: TGTGCCAGCAGTTACGCGCCGACAGGGTCCGGGGAAGCTTTCTTT. This rearrangement joins TRBV6-5 to TRBJ1-1, with TRBD1 matching over 7 bases. Trimming cost V 2 bases and J 8 bases; bases outside gene matches: 11. Germline V gives CDR1 MNHEY, CDR2 SVGAGI. The CDR3 length is 15 residues.